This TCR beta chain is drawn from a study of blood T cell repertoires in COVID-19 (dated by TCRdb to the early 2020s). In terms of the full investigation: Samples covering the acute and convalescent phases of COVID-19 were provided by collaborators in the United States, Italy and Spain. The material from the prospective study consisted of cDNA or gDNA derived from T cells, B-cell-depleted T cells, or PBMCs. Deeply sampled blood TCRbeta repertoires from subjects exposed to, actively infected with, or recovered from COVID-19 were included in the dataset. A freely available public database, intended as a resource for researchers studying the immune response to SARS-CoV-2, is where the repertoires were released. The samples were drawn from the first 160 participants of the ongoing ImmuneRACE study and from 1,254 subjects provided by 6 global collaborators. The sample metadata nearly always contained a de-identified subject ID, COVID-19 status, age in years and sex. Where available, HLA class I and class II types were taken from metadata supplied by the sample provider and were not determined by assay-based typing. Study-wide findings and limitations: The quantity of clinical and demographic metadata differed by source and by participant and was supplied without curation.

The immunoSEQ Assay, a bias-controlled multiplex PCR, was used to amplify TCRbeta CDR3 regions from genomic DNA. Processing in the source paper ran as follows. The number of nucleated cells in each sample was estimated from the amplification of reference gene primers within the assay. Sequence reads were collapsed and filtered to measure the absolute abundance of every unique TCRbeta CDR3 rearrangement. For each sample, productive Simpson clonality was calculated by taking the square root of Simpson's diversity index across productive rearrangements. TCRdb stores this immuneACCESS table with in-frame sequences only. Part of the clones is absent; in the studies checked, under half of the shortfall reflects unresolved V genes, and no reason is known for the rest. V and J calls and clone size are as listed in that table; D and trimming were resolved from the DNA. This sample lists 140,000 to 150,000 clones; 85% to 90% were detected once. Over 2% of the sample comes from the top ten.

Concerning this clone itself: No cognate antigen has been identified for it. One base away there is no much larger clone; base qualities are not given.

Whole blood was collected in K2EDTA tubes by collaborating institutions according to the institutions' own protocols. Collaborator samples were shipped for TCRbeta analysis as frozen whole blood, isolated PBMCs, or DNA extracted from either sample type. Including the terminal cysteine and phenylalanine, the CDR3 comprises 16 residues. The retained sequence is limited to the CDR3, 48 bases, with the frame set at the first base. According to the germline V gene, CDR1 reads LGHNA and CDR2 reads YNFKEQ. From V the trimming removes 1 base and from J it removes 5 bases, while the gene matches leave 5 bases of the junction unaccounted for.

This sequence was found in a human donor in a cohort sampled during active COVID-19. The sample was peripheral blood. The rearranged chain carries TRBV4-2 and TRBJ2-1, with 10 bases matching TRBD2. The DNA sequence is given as TGTGCCAGCAGCCAAGCGCGCCTAGCGGGAGACAATGAGCAGTTCTTC. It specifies CASSQARLAGDNEQFF.